This T cell receptor (beta chain) was sequenced for a study of blood T cell repertoires in COVID-19. Study-wide background: Collection of acute and convalescent COVID-19 samples took place in the United States, Italy and Spain. PBMCs, B-cell-depleted T cells, or T cells were the source of the cDNA or gDNA that made up the material.

Per the authors' pipeline: Reference gene primer amplification gave nucleated cell count estimates. Clones were read by immunoSEQ multiplex PCR, and TCRdb kept only the in-frame ones, dropping some. V, J and clone size reflect that table, while D and trimming were determined from the DNA. The data contain some 190,000 clones, roughly nine tenths of them singletons. V was clipped by 5 bases and J by 2 bases, with 12 bases between them. The CDR3 consists of 14 residues. The germline CDR1 and CDR2 sequences are SNHLY and FYNNEI. Input material: PBMCs or T cells enriched from blood (not recorded which). This TCR derives from a woman aged 40 to 55 in a cohort exposed to, infected with or recovered from COVID-19 (not recorded which). This rearrangement joins TRBV2 to TRBJ2-5; D is perhaps TRBD1 (5 bases). The CDR3 spells CASSIDRIQETQYF. The CDR3, as DNA: TGTGCCAGCAGTATAGACAGAATACAAGAGACCCAGTACTTC.